A selection of T cell receptor beta chains follows, all from one sample in a study of T cells after posttransplantation cyclophosphamide. TCRdb's table, derived via immunoSEQ multiplex PCR, lists solely in-frame clones and lacks some. This repertoire shows some 45,000 clones, 90% found once; its top ten account for 2.5%. Here the sequenced sample was PBMCs, taken around 58 days after allogeneic stem cell transplant with posttransplant cyclophosphamide. These receptors were taken from a male patient between 55 and 70 years old who received an allogeneic stem cell transplant from a related donor and was CMV-positive. Part of the T cells may come from the graft donor. The CDR3 runs from the conserved cysteine through the conserved F or W. The D gene is left open where the match is weak. Not every row has a clone size; where given, it reads once, few, many or a size class.

d_gene,j_gene,abundance,v_gene,CDR3nt,CDR3aa
TRBD2,TRBJ2-7,.,TRBV5-1,TGCGCCAGCAGCTTGGCCGGGACTAGCGGGGGGGCGTACGAGCAGTACTTC,CASSLAGTSGGAYEQYF
.,TRBJ1-4,once,TRBV6-5,TGTGCCAGCAGTTATTCAGGGCGGGAGGAAAAACTGTTTTTT,CASSYSGREEKLFF
TRBD1,TRBJ1-2,.,TRBV10-3,TGTGCCATCAGTGATCCCCGACAGGGGCAAGGCTACACCTTC,CAISDPRQGQGYTF
TRBD1,TRBJ2-2,.,TRBV11-3,TGTGCCAGCAGCTCGTCACAGGGGGCTGGGGAGCTGTTTTTT,CASSSSQGAGELFF
.,TRBJ2-2,once,TRBV20-1,TGCAGTGTCCCTAAAACCGGGGAGCTGTTTTTT,CSVPKTGELFF
TRBD1,TRBJ2-7,.,TRBV15,TGTGCCACCAGCCCCTGGGGGACAGGGGGCAAGTCCTACGAGCAGTACTTC,CATSPWGTGGKSYEQYF
.,TRBJ1-4,once,TRBV7-6,TGTGCCAGCAGCCTCACGCAGGGTGAAACGGAAAAACTGTTTTTT,CASSLTQGETEKLFF
.,TRBJ1-6,.,TRBV19,TGTGCCAGTAGTATCGGGGGACTAGGAGATTCACCCCTCCACTTT,CASSIGGLGDSPLHF
.,TRBJ1-3,.,TRBV4-2,TGTGCCAGCAGCAAAAAACAGGCTAATGATTTGGACACCATATATTTT,CASSKKQANDLDTIYF
TRBD1,TRBJ2-3,.,TRBV5-4,TGTGCCAGCAGCTCCGGACAGGGGAAGGCAGATACGCAGTATTTT,CASSSGQGKADTQYF
TRBD1,TRBJ1-4,.,TRBV6-6,TGTGCCAGCAGCCTGGACAGGGGGAATGAAAAACTGTTTTTT,CASSLDRGNEKLFF
.,TRBJ1-2,.,TRBV4-1,TGCGCCAGCAGCCAAGACCGAACAGGGACCTATGGCTACACCTTC,CASSQDRTGTYGYTF
TRBD1,TRBJ1-4,.,TRBV7-9,TGTGCCAGCGGCGGACAGGGCGGCGGCGATGAAAAACTGTTTTTT,CASGGQGGGDEKLFF
.,TRBJ2-7,.,TRBV28,TGTGCCAGCAGTTCCCCAAACCTGTGGGCAGTCTACAGCTACGAGCAGTACTTC,CASSSPNLWAVYSYEQYF
.,TRBJ1-5,.,TRBV28,TGTGCCAGCAGTTCGACTAGGTTCAATCAGCCCCAGCATTTT,CASSSTRFNQPQHF
.,TRBJ2-1,.,TRBV11-2,TGTGCCAGCAGCTTAGAGACTATAAGCTACAATGAGCAGTTCTTC,CASSLETISYNEQFF
.,TRBJ1-4,.,TRBV5-1,TGCGCCAGCAGCGGCGGCCCGTGGGAAAAACTGTTTTTT,CASSGGPWEKLFF
TRBD1,TRBJ1-1,.,TRBV27,TGTGCCAGCAGCTCTAGGGACAGGCGGGGTGGGAACACTGAAGCTTTCTTT,CASSSRDRRGGNTEAFF
TRBD2,TRBJ2-5,.,TRBV5-1,TGCGCCAGCAGTCGGGGGGGAGATCAAGAGACCCAGTACTTC,CASSRGGDQETQYF
TRBD1,TRBJ2-1,.,TRBV2,TGTGCCAGCAGTGGGGACAGGGGGCCGTACAATGAGCAGTTCTTC,CASSGDRGPYNEQFF
TRBD2,TRBJ2-2,.,TRBV5-4,TGTGCCAGCAGCCCAGGGACTAGTGGTAGTACCGGGGAGCTGTTTTTT,CASSPGTSGSTGELFF
TRBD2,TRBJ2-5,.,TRBV5-4,TGTGCCAGCAGCTTGTCTGCGGGGGTGGGGGAGACCCAGTACTTC,CASSLSAGVGETQYF
.,TRBJ2-7,once,TRBV10-2,TGCGCCAGCAGAGGCGGCTCCTACGAGCAGTACTTC,CASRGGSYEQYF
.,TRBJ1-3,.,TRBV19,TGTGCCAGTAGTACCCCCCCGAGCGCCATATATTTT,CASSTPPSAIYF
.,TRBJ1-1,once,TRBV18,TGTGCCAGCTCACAGGACAGTCTGAACACTGAAGCTTTCTTT,CASSQDSLNTEAFF
.,TRBJ2-3,.,TRBV6-1,TGTGCCAGCAGTGAACAGGGCACAGATACGCAGTATTTT,CASSEQGTDTQYF
.,TRBJ1-1,.,TRBV2,TGTGCCAGCAGTGAAGCGGATTGGGGGGACCTGAACACTGAAGCTTTCTTT,CASSEADWGDLNTEAFF
.,TRBJ2-4,.,TRBV16,TGTGCCAGCAGCCAGTTAAATAGCCCCCCAGCCAAAAACATTCAGTACTTC,CASSQLNSPPAKNIQYF
TRBD1,TRBJ1-3,.,TRBV5-1,TGCGCCAGCAGCTTGGAAGGACAGGGGTCTGGAAACACCATATATTTT,CASSLEGQGSGNTIYF
TRBD1,TRBJ2-2,.,TRBV30,TGTGCCGGATACAGGGGGAACACCGGGGAGCTGTTTTTT,CAGYRGNTGELFF
TRBD1,TRBJ2-3,once,TRBV19,TGTGCCAGTAGTAAACTACAGGGGGCTGGGACAGATACGCAGTATTTT,CASSKLQGAGTDTQYF
TRBD2,TRBJ2-3,.,TRBV27,TGTGCCAGCAGTTCCTGGCTAGCGGGGCAGGTCGGTACGCAGTATTTT,CASSSWLAGQVGTQYF
TRBD2,TRBJ2-2,once,TRBV4-2,TGTGCCAGCAGCTGCGGACTAGCGGGGGAGAACACCGGGGAGCTGTTTTTT,CASSCGLAGENTGELFF
.,TRBJ2-5,.,TRBV6-5,TGTGCCAGCAGGCCCCGTCGGGAGACCCAGTACTTC,CASRPRRETQYF
TRBD1,TRBJ2-1,.,TRBV4-3,TGCGCCAGCAGCCAATCTCCCAACAGGGGGTGGAATGAGCAGTTCTTC,CASSQSPNRGWNEQFF
.,TRBJ2-6,few,TRBV2,TGTGCCAGCCAGGACGGGGTGTCTGGGGCCAACGTCCTGACTTTC,CASQDGVSGANVLTF
.,TRBJ2-1,.,TRBV7-2,TGTGCCAGCAGCCCCCCCCCAGGGCCCCCCTACAATGAGCAGTTCTTC,CASSPPPGPPYNEQFF
.,TRBJ1-1,.,TRBV2,TGTGCCAGCACAGAGGGCCCCGGCGGGGACACTGAAGCTTTCTTT,CASTEGPGGDTEAFF
TRBD1,TRBJ1-2,.,TRBV6-6,TGTGCCAGCAGTAACGAACCGGGACAGCACGGCTACACCTTC,CASSNEPGQHGYTF
TRBD1,TRBJ2-1,.,TRBV5-6,TGTGCCAGCAGCGGCCGGGACAGGGGGCTCAATGAGCAGTTCTTC,CASSGRDRGLNEQFF
TRBD2,TRBJ2-5,.,TRBV18,TGTGCCAGCTCACCACGTAGCGGGGGGGTCCAAGAGACCCAGTACTTC,CASSPRSGGVQETQYF
TRBD1,TRBJ1-1,.,TRBV30,TGTGCCTGGAGCAATGGACAGGGCTCGGGGGCTTTCTTT,CAWSNGQGSGAFF
.,TRBJ1-5,.,TRBV5-1,TGCGCCAGCAGCTGGACAGACCCTAGCAATCGGCCCCAGCATTTT,CASSWTDPSNRPQHF
.,TRBJ2-1,.,TRBV5-6,TGTGCCAGCAGCCTCCGGGGGGCGTCCGTCAATGAGCAGTTCTTC,CASSLRGASVNEQFF
TRBD2,TRBJ2-5,.,TRBV11-2,TGTGCCAGCAGCTTAGATTCGGCGGCTAGCGGGCAAGAGACCCAGTACTTC,CASSLDSAASGQETQYF
.,TRBJ1-2,once,TRBV7-2,TGTGCCAGCAGCTTATACAGGGAGTCTGGCTACACCTTC,CASSLYRESGYTF
TRBD2,TRBJ2-2,.,TRBV19,TGTGCCAGTAGTATAATGGTAGGACTAGCGGGGGGGCTTGTGAACACCGGGGAGCTGTTTTTT,CASSIMVGLAGGLVNTGELFF
TRBD1,TRBJ1-5,.,TRBV7-4,TGTGCCAGCAGCTGTAGGGGGCGGGCGGTAAAGCCCCAGCATTTT,CASSCRGRAVKPQHF
TRBD1,TRBJ1-2,.,TRBV27,TGTGCCAGCAGTTCCTACGCCGAGACAGGGAGGTATGGCTACACCTTC,CASSSYAETGRYGYTF